The source of this T cell receptor beta chain is a study of early T cells in non-severe SARS-CoV-2 infection. Study context: Sequencing input comprised bulk RNA from unsorted whole blood; chain pairing was not available. Findings of the study overall: Anti-spike CD8 specificities were favored by VDJdb matching, whose results missed private and CD4 specificities.

Germline CDR1 and CDR2: SGDLS and YYNGEE. CDR3 size: 14 residues. J lost 2 bases, V lost 4 bases, and 5 bases had no gene match. Attachment of unique molecular identifiers to individual cDNA molecules was performed. TCRdb re-called the 5' RACE reads through MiXCR, storing one row per CDR3 protein. The data show about 21,000 distinct CDR3 sequences, about 4% seen once. This clonotype was seen ten or more times. Antigen unknown. The receptor was isolated from an adult who was a healthcare worker with PCR-confirmed SARS-CoV-2 infection or an uninfected control (not recorded which). This chain uses TRBV9 with TRBJ2-7, with 8 bases that match TRBD2. Sequencing used whole blood. CDR3 loop: CASSKLAGPYEQYF. As DNA, the CDR3 is TGTGCCAGCAGCAAGCTAGCGGGTCCCTACGAGCAGTACTTC.